Sequencing of this T cell receptor beta chain was carried out in a study of technical replicates of blood from several donors. Clones were sequenced by immunoSEQ multiplex PCR, and TCRdb holds only the in-frame ones, with some missing. The sample yields about 58,000 clones, approximately 94% seen once. The germline V gene encodes CDR1 SGHAT and CDR2 FQDESV (reference sequence). Trimming cost V 5 bases and J 2 bases, with 12 bases left between them. The CDR3 contains 14 residues. The specimen was PBMCs. V is TRBV11-1 and J is TRBJ1-2; a weak D match, TRBD1 (6 bases). This sequence originates from a human donor in good health. Some clones in this sample may be carry-over from other donors' samples. The CDR3 loop is CASSHRTANYGYTF. CDR3 bases: TGTGCCAGCAGCCATAGGACAGCCAACTATGGCTACACCTTC.